The next 14 T cell receptor beta chains were all read from a single sample in a study of graft-versus-host responses after intestinal transplantation. Produced via immunoSEQ multiplex PCR; TCRdb's table is partial and in-frame only. The sample records about 9,500 clones, 85% to 90% being singletons. The input for sequencing was PBMCs, taken more than 230 days after intestinal transplant. These receptors were collected from a human patient who received an intestinal transplant, so some T cells may come from the graft donor.

This CDR3 reads CASSALTSGRTLSALYEQYF. The DNA for the CDR3 is TGCGCCAGCAGCGCCCTGACTAGCGGGAGGACTCTATCTGCCCTCTACGAGCAGTACTTC. The chain has TRBV5-1 and TRBJ2-7, with 13 bases lining up with TRBD2. This CDR3 is built from 20 residues. V lost 4 bases, J lost 3 bases, and 19 bases stayed unmatched. The germline V gene has CDR1 SGHRS and CDR2 YFSETQ.

The V and J genes are TRBV7-9 and TRBJ1-6, with TRBD1 matching 8 bases. There are 17 residues in the CDR3. Germline CDR1 and CDR2: SEHNR and FQNEAQ (reference sequence). The ends lost 2 bases at V and 6 bases at J; junction bases unmatched: 9. The CDR3 DNA reads TGTGCCAGCAGCTTAACCGGACAGGGATCCGGTAATTCACCCCTCCACTTT. This sequence encodes CASSLTGQGSGNSPLHF.

The J gene is TRBJ1-5, the V gene TRBV5-1; maybe TRBD1 (5 bases). The CDR3 is made up of 13 amino acids. The V gene lost 4 bases and the J gene lost 5 bases, with 10 bases spanning the gap. Germline lookup yields CDR1 SGHRS and CDR2 YFSETQ. DNA for the CDR3: TGCGCCAGCAGCAGGGGTGTAGATCAGCCCCAGCATTTT. It is translated as CASSRGVDQPQHF.

The rearrangement links TRBV4-2 to TRBJ2-2; possibly TRBD2 for D (6 bases). The germline gives CDR1 LGHNA, CDR2 YNFKEQ. Trimming left V 0 bases short and J 1 base short, with 15 bases between. There are 18 residues in the CDR3. The CDR3 protein is CASSQDPVTGVNTGELFF. In nucleotides, the CDR3 is TGTGCCAGCAGCCAAGATCCGGTGACGGGAGTGAACACCGGGGAGCTGTTTTTT.

This chain connects TRBV9 to TRBJ2-5; 8 bases align to TRBD2. Per the germline V gene, CDR1 is SGDLS and CDR2 is YYNGEE. CDR3 length: 16 amino acids. The junction had 9 bases not matched to a gene; V was cut back by 4 bases and J by 1 base. The CDR3 reads CASSPVIAGPQETQYF. The CDR3 nucleotides read TGTGCCAGCAGCCCCGTGATAGCGGGGCCCCAAGAGACCCAGTACTTC.

V usage is TRBV13 and J usage is TRBJ2-1; 7 bases are a match to TRBD1. The CDR3 totals 19 residues. With 4 bases clipped from V and 3 bases from J, the junction kept 18 bases outside the gene matches. Per germline, CDR1 PRHDT and CDR2 FYEKMQ (reference sequence). CDR3 residues: CASSSRRGLQGLLYNEQFF. The CDR3 region has the DNA TGTGCCAGCAGCTCACGTCGGGGTTTACAGGGGTTACTCTACAATGAGCAGTTCTTC.

This chain uses TRBV11-2 with TRBJ2-1; the match to TRBD1 covers 8 bases. Germline lookup yields CDR1 SGHAT and CDR2 FQNNGV. The CDR3 has 15 amino acids. Trimming removed 5 bases from V and 5 bases from J; junction bases left unmatched: 8. CDR3: CASSPGQDGNNEQFF. The CDR3 nucleotides are TGTGCCAGCAGCCCGGGACAGGATGGAAACAATGAGCAGTTCTTC.

This rearrangement joins TRBV5-1 to TRBJ2-1, with D perhaps matching TRBD2 (6 bases). CDR1 is SGHRS, CDR2 YFSETQ, per germline. V was trimmed by 4 bases and J by 7 bases, leaving 15 bases between them. The CDR3 extends over 14 amino acids. The CDR3 protein is CASSLTQLANEQFF. The CDR3 DNA is TGCGCCAGCAGCCTAACCCAACTAGCAAATGAGCAGTTCTTC.

The chain has TRBV5-6 and TRBJ2-7, with D possibly being TRBD2 (6 bases). Trimming pared 6 bases from V and 2 bases from J, leaving 15 bases between. The V gene's germline CDR1 is SGHDT and CDR2 YYEEEE. This CDR3 contains 14 residues. The CDR3 here is CASTQGLQAYEQYF. The CDR3 DNA reads TGTGCCAGCACCCAGGGACTTCAAGCCTACGAGCAGTACTTC.

The chain uses TRBV4-2 and TRBJ2-2; D gene uncertain. The CDR3 is made up of 18 amino acids. Germline loops: CDR1 LGHNA, CDR2 YNFKEQ. V was trimmed by 3 bases and J by 0 bases, leaving 17 bases between them. CDR3 DNA sequence: TGTGCCAGCAGCCACAGATTAAAGCTCCTAACGAACACCGGGGAGCTGTTTTTT. Its translation: CASSHRLKLLTNTGELFF.

This chain uses TRBV5-4 with TRBJ1-1; 9 nucleotides agree with TRBD1. CDR1 SGHNT and CDR2 YYREEE come from the germline V gene (reference sequence). J was trimmed by 4 bases and V by 4 bases; bases with no gene match: 14. The CDR3 runs to 17 residues. The CDR3 DNA is TGTGCCAGCAGCACACCCGGGACAGGGAGAGGGGGCACTGAAGCTTTCTTT. Its translation: CASSTPGTGRGGTEAFF.

This clone occurred once. The chain recombines TRBV7-3 with TRBJ2-7; TRBD2 is a possible D gene (7 bases). CDR3 length equals 15 residues. Trimming removed 8 bases at V and 2 bases at J, with 19 bases between. Per the germline V gene, CDR1 is SGHTA and CDR2 is FQGTGA. Written as DNA, the CDR3 is TGTGCCAGCGCCGGGGGGCGGGTCGCAGCCTACGAGCAGTACTTC. It translates to CASAGGRVAAYEQYF.

The chain carries TRBV7-9 and TRBJ2-1; D tentatively fits TRBD1 or TRBD2 (5 bases each). CDR3 length: 17 amino acids. Between the trimmed V and J ends, which lost 4 bases and 4 bases, there was a span of 20 bases. Looked up from germline, CDR1 is SEHNR and CDR2 is FQNEAQ (reference sequence). For the CDR3, the DNA is TGTGCCAGCAGCTCCAATTCCGATCGGGGCCCTTACAATGAGCAGTTCTTC. Protein: CASSSNSDRGPYNEQFF. Full variable domain (rest looked up from reference TRBV7-9 and TRBJ2-1): DTGVSQNPRHKITKRGQNVTFRCDPISEHNRLYWYRQTLGQGPEFLTYFQNEAQLEKSRLLSDRFSAERPKGSFSTLEIQRTEQGDSAMYLCASSSNSDRGPYNEQFFGPGTRLTVL.

The chain recombines TRBV5-8 with TRBJ1-2, with D perhaps matching TRBD1 (5 bases). This CDR3 contains 16 residues. In germline, CDR1 is SGHTS, CDR2 YDEGEE. Trimming left V 2 bases short and J 0 bases short, with 14 bases between. CDR3 protein: CASSFRMGVANYGYTF. The CDR3 nucleotides read TGTGCCAGCAGCTTTCGAATGGGGGTAGCTAACTATGGCTACACCTTC.